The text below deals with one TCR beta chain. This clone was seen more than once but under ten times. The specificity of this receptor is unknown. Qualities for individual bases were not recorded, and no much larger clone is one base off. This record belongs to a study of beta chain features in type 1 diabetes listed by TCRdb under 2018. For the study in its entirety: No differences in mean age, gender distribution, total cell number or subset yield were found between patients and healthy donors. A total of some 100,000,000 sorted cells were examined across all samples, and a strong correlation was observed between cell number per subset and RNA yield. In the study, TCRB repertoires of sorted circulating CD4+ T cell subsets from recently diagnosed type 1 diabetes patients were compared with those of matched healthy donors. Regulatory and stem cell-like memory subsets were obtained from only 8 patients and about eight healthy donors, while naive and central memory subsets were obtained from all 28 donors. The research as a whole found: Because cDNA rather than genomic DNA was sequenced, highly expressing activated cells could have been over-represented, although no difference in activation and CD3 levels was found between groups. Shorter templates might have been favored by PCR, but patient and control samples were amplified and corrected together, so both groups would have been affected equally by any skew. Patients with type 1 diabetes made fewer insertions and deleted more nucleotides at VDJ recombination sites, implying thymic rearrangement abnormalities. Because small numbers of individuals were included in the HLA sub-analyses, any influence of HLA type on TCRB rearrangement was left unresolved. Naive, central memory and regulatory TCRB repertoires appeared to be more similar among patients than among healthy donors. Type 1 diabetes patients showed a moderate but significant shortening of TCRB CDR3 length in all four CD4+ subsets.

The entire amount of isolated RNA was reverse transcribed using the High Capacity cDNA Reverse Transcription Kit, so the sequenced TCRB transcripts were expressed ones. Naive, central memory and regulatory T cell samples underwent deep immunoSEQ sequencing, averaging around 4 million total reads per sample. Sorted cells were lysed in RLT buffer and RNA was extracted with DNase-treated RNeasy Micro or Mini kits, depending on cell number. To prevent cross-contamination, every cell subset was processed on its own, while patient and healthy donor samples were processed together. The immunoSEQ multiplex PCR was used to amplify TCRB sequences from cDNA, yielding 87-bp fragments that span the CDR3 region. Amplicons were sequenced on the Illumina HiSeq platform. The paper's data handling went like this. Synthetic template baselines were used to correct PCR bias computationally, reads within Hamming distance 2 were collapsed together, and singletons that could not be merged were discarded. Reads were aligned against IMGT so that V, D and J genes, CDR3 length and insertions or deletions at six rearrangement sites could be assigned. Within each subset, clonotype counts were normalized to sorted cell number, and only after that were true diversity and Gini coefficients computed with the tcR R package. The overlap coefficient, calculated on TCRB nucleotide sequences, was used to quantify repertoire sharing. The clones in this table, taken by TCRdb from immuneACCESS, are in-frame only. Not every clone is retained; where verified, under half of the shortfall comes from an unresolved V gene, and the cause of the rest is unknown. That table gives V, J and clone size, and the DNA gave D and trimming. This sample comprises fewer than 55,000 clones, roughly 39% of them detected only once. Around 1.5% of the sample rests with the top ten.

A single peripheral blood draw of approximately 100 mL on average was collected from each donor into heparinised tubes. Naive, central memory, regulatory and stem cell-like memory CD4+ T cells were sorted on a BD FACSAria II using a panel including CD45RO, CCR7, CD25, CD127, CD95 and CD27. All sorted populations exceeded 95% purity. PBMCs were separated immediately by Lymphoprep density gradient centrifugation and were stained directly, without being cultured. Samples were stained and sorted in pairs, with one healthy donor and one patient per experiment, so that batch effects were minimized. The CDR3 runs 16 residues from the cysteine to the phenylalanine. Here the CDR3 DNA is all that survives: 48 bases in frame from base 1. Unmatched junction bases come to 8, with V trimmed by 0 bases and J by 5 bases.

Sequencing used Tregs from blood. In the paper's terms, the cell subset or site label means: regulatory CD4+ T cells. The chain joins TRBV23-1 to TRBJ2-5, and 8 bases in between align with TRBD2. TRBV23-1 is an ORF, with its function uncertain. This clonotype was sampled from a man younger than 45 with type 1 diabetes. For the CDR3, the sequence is CASSQSQRGPGETQYF. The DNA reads TGCGCCAGCAGTCAATCTCAGCGGGGGCCGGGGGAGACCCAGTACTTC.